The present entry profiles one T cell receptor (beta chain) with its context. The entry originates in a study of blood T cell repertoires in COVID-19. Study-level background: Acute and convalescent COVID-19 specimens originated in the United States, Italy and Spain.

Using immunoSEQ multiplex PCR, the repertoire was profiled, and TCRdb retains in-frame clones only, with some absent. Among about 280,000 clones listed, approximately 80% were seen once. This CDR3 has 15 residues. V was clipped by 4 bases and J by 4 bases, with 11 bases between them. The germline gives CDR1 LGHDT, CDR2 YNNKEL (reference sequence). The chain uses TRBV3-1 (or the pseudogene TRBV3-2) and TRBJ1-6, with TRBD1 as a possible D gene (6 bases). The source material was PBMCs or T cells enriched from blood (not recorded which). The clonotype originates from a man aged 35-49 years who had been exposed to COVID-19. CDR3 bases: TGTGCCAGCAGCCCGACAGGAACTTATAATTCACCCCTCCACTTT. This gives the protein CASSPTGTYNSPLHF.